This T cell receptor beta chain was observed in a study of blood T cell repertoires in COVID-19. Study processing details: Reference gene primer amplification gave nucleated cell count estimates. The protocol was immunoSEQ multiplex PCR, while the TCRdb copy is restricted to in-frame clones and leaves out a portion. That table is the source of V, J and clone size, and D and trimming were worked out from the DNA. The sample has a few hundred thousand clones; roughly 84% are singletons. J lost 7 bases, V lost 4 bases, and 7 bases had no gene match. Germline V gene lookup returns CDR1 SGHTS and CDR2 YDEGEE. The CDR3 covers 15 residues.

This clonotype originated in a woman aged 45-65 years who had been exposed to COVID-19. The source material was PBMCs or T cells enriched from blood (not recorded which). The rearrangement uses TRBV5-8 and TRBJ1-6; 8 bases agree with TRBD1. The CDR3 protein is CASSPWTGLNSPLHF. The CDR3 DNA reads TGTGCCAGCAGCCCCTGGACAGGGCTCAATTCACCCCTCCACTTT.